This TCR beta chain originates from a study of technical replicates of blood from a handful of donors. CDR1 MNHEY and CDR2 SMNVEV come from the germline V gene (reference sequence). The trim removed 4 bases at V and 6 bases at J, leaving 11 bases unmatched. This CDR3 contains 15 residues. Produced via immunoSEQ multiplex PCR; TCRdb's table is partial and in-frame only. The sample has tens of thousands of clones; about nine tenths are singletons. The clonotype was recovered from a human donor in good health. This rearrangement joins TRBV27 to TRBJ1-2; TRBD1 agrees at 7 bases. Sequencing was done on a sample of T cells isolated from PBMCs. The CDR3 sequence: CASSSIQGTPNGYTF. DNA for the CDR3: TGTGCCAGCAGTTCGATACAGGGGACTCCTAATGGCTACACCTTC.